This T cell receptor beta chain originates from a study of glioma-infiltrating T cells after dendritic cell vaccination. Broader study findings: Complete blood and tumor specimen sets were limited to few patients.

CDR3 size: 13 residues. Trimming took 5 bases from V and 1 from J, leaving 5 bases between them. CDR1 is MNHEY and CDR2 is SMNVEV in the germline V gene (reference sequence). With regard to this clone: Its antigen is not known.

TCRB CDR3 was amplified from 2 ug genomic DNA or less. The primer mix had 60 V beta and 13 J beta primers. The protocol was immunoSEQ multiplex PCR, while the TCRdb copy is restricted to in-frame clones and leaves out a portion. The sample comprises about 73,000 clones, about four fifths of which are singletons, and around 1.9% rests with the top ten. The TCR was taken from a human donor with glioblastoma. The sequences come from blood, collected before dendritic cell vaccination. The rearrangement joins TRBV27 to TRBJ2-2, with no clear D. Written as DNA, the CDR3 is TGTGCCAGCAGTCCAGGGAACACCGGGGAGCTGTTTTTT. It specifies CASSPGNTGELFF.